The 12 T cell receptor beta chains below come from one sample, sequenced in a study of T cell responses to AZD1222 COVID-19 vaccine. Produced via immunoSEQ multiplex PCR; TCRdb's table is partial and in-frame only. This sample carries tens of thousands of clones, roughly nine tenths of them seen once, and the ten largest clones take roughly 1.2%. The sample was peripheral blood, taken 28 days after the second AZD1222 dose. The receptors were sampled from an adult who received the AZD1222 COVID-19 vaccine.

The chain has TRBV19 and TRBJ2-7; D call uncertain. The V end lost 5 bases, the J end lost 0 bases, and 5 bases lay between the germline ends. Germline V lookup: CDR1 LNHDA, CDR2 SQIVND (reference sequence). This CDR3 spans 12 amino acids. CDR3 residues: CASSPSSYEQYF. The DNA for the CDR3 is TGTGCCAGTAGTCCTAGCTCCTACGAGCAGTACTTC.

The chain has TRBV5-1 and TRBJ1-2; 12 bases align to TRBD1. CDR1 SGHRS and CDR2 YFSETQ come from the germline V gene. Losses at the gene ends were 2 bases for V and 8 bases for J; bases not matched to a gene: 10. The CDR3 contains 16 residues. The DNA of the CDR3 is TGCGCCAGCAGCTTCGAAACGGGACAGGGGGCTGTAGGCTACACCTTC. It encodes CASSFETGQGAVGYTF.

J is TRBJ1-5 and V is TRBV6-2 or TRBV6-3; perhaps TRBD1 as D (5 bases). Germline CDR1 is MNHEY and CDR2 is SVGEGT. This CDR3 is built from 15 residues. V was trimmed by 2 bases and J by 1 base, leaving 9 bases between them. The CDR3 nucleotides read TGTGCCAGCAGTTACCGGGACGGCAGCAATCAGCCCCAGCATTTT. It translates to CASSYRDGSNQPQHF.

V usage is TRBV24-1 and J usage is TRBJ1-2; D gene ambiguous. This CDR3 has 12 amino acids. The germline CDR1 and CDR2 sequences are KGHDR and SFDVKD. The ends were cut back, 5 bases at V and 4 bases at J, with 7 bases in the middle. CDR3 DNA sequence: TGTGCCACCAGTGCAGAGGGCTATGGCTACACCTTC. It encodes CATSAEGYGYTF.

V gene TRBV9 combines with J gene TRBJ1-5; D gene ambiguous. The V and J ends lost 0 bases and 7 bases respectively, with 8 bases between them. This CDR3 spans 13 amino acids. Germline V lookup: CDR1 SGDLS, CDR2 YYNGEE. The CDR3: CASSVDGEQPQHF. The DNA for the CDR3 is TGTGCCAGCAGCGTAGATGGGGAACAGCCCCAGCATTTT.

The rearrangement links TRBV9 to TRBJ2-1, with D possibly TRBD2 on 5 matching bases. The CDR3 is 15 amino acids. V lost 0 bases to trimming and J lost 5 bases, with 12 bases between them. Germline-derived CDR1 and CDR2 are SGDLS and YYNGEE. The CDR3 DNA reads TGTGCCAGCAGCGTAGGAGTAGCGAGAAACAATGAGCAGTTCTTC. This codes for CASSVGVARNNEQFF. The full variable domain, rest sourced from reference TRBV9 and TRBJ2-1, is DSGVTQTPKHLITATGQRVTLRCSPRSGDLSVYWYQQSLDQGLQFLIQYYNGEERAKGNILERFSAQQFPDLHSELNLSSLELGDSALYFCASSVGVARNNEQFFGPGTRLTVL.

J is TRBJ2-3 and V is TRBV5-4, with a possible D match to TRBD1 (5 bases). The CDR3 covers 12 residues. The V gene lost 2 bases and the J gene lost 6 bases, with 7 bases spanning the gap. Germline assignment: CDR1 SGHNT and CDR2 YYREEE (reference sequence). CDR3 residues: CASSFDSDTQYF. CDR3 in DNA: TGTGCCAGCAGCTTCGACAGCGATACGCAGTATTTT.

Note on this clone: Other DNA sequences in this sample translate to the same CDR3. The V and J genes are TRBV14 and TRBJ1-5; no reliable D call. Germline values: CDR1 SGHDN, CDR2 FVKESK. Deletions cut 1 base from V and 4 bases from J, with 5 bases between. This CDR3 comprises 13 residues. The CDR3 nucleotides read TGTGCCAGCAGCCAAGGGCCGAATCAGCCCCAGCATTTT. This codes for CASSQGPNQPQHF.

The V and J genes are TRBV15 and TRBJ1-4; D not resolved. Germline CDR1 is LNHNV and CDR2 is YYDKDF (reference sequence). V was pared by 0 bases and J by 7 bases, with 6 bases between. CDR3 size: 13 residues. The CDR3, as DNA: TGTGCCACCAGCAGAGATCGCTTTGAAAAACTGTTTTTT. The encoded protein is CATSRDRFEKLFF.

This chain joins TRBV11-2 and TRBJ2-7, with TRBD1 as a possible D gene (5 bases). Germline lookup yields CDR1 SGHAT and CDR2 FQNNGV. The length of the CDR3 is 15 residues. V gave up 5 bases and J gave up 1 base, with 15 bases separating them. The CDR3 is CASSPNQGRSYEQYF. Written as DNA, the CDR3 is TGTGCCAGCAGCCCGAACCAGGGCAGATCCTACGAGCAGTACTTC.

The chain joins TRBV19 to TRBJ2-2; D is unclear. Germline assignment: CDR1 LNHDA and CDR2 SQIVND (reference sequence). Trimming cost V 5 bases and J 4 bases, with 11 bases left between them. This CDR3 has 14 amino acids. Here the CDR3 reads CASSSAIGTGELFF. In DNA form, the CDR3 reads TGTGCCAGTAGTTCGGCCATCGGCACCGGGGAGCTGTTTTTT.

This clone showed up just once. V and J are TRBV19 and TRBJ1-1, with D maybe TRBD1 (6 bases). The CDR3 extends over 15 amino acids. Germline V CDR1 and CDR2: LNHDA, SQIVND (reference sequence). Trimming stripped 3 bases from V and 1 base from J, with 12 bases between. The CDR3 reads CASSITGLGNTEAFF. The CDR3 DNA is TGTGCCAGTAGTATCACAGGGTTGGGGAACACTGAAGCTTTCTTT.